The 20 T cell receptor beta chains reported below all come from one sample, sequenced in a study of blood T cell repertoires in COVID-19. Clones were read by immunoSEQ multiplex PCR, and TCRdb kept only the in-frame ones, dropping some. The sample consists of about 84,000 clones, over 70% of them appearing once. Source material: peripheral blood. All receptors come from a man aged 50 or older with active or convalescent COVID-19.

The chain links TRBV10-3 to TRBJ2-5, with D possibly matching TRBD1 (6 bases). From germline, CDR1 is ENHRY and CDR2 SYGVKD. This CDR3 spans 13 amino acids. The V end lost 6 bases, the J end lost 4 bases, and 12 bases lay between the germline ends. CDR3 coding DNA: TGTGCCATCAGCTGGAGAGGGGGAGAGACCCAGTACTTC. This sequence encodes CAISWRGGETQYF.

The rearrangement joins TRBV3-1 (or the pseudogene TRBV3-2) to TRBJ1-2; 7 nucleotides align to TRBD1. The CDR3 runs 15 residues. The germline V gene encodes CDR1 LGHDT and CDR2 YNNKEL (reference sequence). The V gene end was trimmed by 5 bases and the J gene end by 5 bases; junction bases not matched to a gene: 11. The CDR3 reads CASSSKPGTVYGYTF. CDR3 sequence (DNA): TGTGCCAGCAGCTCTAAGCCTGGGACAGTGTATGGCTACACCTTC.

This chain joins TRBV7-2 and TRBJ2-3, with TRBD2 matching 12 bases. The V and J ends lost 11 bases and 5 bases, in that order; junction bases with no gene match: 8. Germline V lookup: CDR1 SGHTA, CDR2 FQGNSA. The CDR3 has 14 residues. CDR3 sequence: CAGASGGAGDTQYF. The CDR3 region has the DNA TGTGCCGGCGCTAGCGGGGGGGCCGGAGATACGCAGTATTTT.

V and J are TRBV19 and TRBJ1-5, with 11 bases identical to TRBD1. Trimming removed 4 bases from V and 7 bases from J; junction bases left unmatched: 9. CDR1 is LNHDA and CDR2 is SQIVND in the germline V gene (reference sequence). The CDR3 contains 16 residues. The CDR3 sequence is CASSTHRDRGTQPQHF. The CDR3, as DNA: TGTGCCAGTAGTACTCACCGGGACAGGGGGACGCAGCCCCAGCATTTT.

The chain uses TRBV9 and TRBJ1-3; D remains unclear. V lost 4 bases and J lost 4, with 15 bases in between. This CDR3 contains 15 residues. Germline CDR1 reads SGDLS; CDR2 reads YYNGEE. CDR3 nucleotides: TGTGCCAGCAGCCCCCCGGAGGGAGCGGGAAACACCATATATTTT. This encodes CASSPPEGAGNTIYF.

This clone was counted only a few times. The rearrangement joins TRBV11-2 to TRBJ1-2; 8 bases are a match to TRBD1. This CDR3 region has 18 residues. Germline CDR1 and CDR2: SGHAT and FQNNGV. Trimming cost V 4 bases and J 0 bases; bases outside gene matches: 13. The CDR3 DNA follows: TGTGCCAGCAGCTCCTCCGAGACAGGGGCGCTAGCTAACTATGGCTACACCTTC. Translated: CASSSSETGALANYGYTF.

As to this clone: This sample also contains other DNA sequences that code for the same CDR3. This chain joins TRBV30 and TRBJ2-5; TRBD2 is a possible D gene (5 bases). There are 13 residues in the CDR3. Germline V CDR1 and CDR2: GTSNPN, SVGIG (reference sequence). The V gene lost 2 bases and the J gene lost 5 bases, with 12 bases spanning the gap. CDR3 nucleotide sequence: TGTGCCTGGAGTCGGACTTCGCGGGAGACCCAGTACTTC. It encodes CAWSRTSRETQYF. Combining the CDR3 with reference TRBV30 and TRBJ2-5 gives the whole variable domain SQTIHQWPATLVQPVGSPLSLECTVEGTSNPNLYWYRQAAGRGLQLLFYSVGIGQISSEVPQNLSASRPQDRQFILSSKKLLLSDSGFYLCAWSRTSRETQYFGPGTRLLVL.

This clone appeared a single time. The V gene is TRBV4-1, the J gene TRBJ2-1; 12 nucleotides align to TRBD2. The germline CDR1 and CDR2 sequences are MGHRA and YSYEKL. After removal of 4 bases from V and 6 bases from J, the junction contained 4 bases not matched to a gene. This CDR3 spans 15 amino acids. CDR3 protein: CASSLTSGGGNEQFF. The CDR3 bases are TGCGCCAGCAGCCTGACTAGCGGGGGTGGCAATGAGCAGTTCTTC.

The chain links TRBV7-9 to TRBJ2-7; 11 bases fit TRBD1. This CDR3 is 13 amino acids long. CDR1 and CDR2 (germline): SEHNR, FQNEAQ (reference sequence). The J segment lost 12 bases and the V segment lost 4 bases, leaving 8 bases of the junction unmatched. CDR3 DNA sequence: TGTGCCAGCAGCTCAGTACCGGGACAGGGGGTGTACTTC. It is translated as CASSSVPGQGVYF.

The V and J genes are TRBV7-9 and TRBJ2-5; TRBD1 aligns across 9 bases. The CDR3 is 13 amino acids. Per the germline V gene, CDR1 is SEHNR and CDR2 is FQNEAQ (reference sequence). The trim removed 5 bases at V and 6 bases at J, leaving 4 bases unmatched. CDR3 protein: CASSVQGAKTQYF. The CDR3 DNA sequence: TGTGCCAGCAGCGTACAGGGGGCGAAGACCCAGTACTTC.

The rearrangement uses TRBV19 and TRBJ2-3; the match to TRBD2 covers 8 bases. Trimming cost V 5 bases and J 4 bases; bases outside gene matches: 8. Germline V gene sequence: CDR1 LNHDA, CDR2 SQIVND (reference sequence). This CDR3 is 15 amino acids long. CDR3 DNA sequence: TGTGCCAGTAGTCTCCGACTAGCGCTCCCAGATACGCAGTATTTT. Protein product: CASSLRLALPDTQYF.

The chain joins TRBV5-4 to TRBJ2-1, with D tentatively TRBD2 (7 bases). The CDR3 is 14 residues long. CDR1 and CDR2 from the germline V gene are SGHNT and YYREEE (reference sequence). V dropped 9 bases and J dropped 8 bases, with 21 bases sitting between them. Written as DNA, the CDR3 is TGTGCCATCCGCGGGGGCGGTCGTTACGATGAGCAGTTCTTC. It codes for CAIRGGGRYDEQFF.

The rearrangement uses TRBV7-2 and TRBJ1-6; a weak D match, TRBD1 (6 bases). This CDR3 spans 15 amino acids. Trimming took off 0 bases at V and 7 bases at J, with 10 bases between the two ends. Germline-derived CDR1 and CDR2 are SGHTA and FQGNSA. This chain's CDR3 is CASSLARTANSPLHF. The CDR3 DNA sequence: TGTGCCAGCAGCTTAGCGAGGACAGCCAATTCACCCCTCCACTTT.

J is TRBJ2-7 and V is TRBV7-2, with D perhaps TRBD2 (5 bases). Germline V gene data show CDR1 as SGHTA and CDR2 as FQGNSA. The CDR3 runs to 15 residues. V shed 4 bases and J shed 2 bases, with 15 bases lying between them. CDR3 residues: CASSSPVRRPYEQYF. In DNA form, the CDR3 reads TGTGCCAGCAGCTCCCCCGTGCGGAGGCCCTACGAGCAGTACTTC. The whole variable domain, remainder taken from reference TRBV7-2 and TRBJ2-7, is GAGVSQSPSNKVTEKGKDVELRCDPISGHTALYWYRQSLGQGLEFLIYFQGNSAPDKSGLPSDRFSAERTGGSVSTLTIQRTQQEDSAVYLCASSSPVRRPYEQYFGPGTRLTVT.

This clone appeared a few times. This chain links TRBV6-5 with TRBJ1-2, with D unresolved. V lost 7 bases to trimming and J lost 4 bases, with 16 bases between them. Germline V gene sequence: CDR1 MNHEY, CDR2 SVGAGI. This CDR3 has 14 residues. CDR3 amino acids: CASISGAGLYGYTF. Written as DNA, the CDR3 is TGTGCCAGCATATCGGGAGCAGGCCTCTATGGCTACACCTTC.

This clone was observed a few times. The chain links TRBV4-3 to TRBJ1-1; D is ambiguous. The CDR3 length is 14 residues. CDR1 LGHNA and CDR2 YSLEER come from the germline V gene. The V gene lost 3 bases and the J gene lost 1 base, with 9 bases spanning the gap. CDR3 in amino acids: CASSQAHTNTEAFF. The CDR3 bases are TGCGCCAGCAGCCAGGCTCATACGAACACTGAAGCTTTCTTT.

This rearrangement joins TRBV29-1 to TRBJ2-1; D is possibly TRBD2 (5 bases). CDR1 is SQVTM and CDR2 is ANQGSEA in the germline V gene. This CDR3 contains 12 residues. V lost 2 bases, J lost 8 bases, and 10 bases lay in between. CDR3 loop: CSVERRVYEQFF. CDR3 sequence (DNA): TGCAGCGTTGAAAGGCGGGTCTATGAGCAGTTCTTC.

This clone was seen just once. The rearrangement uses TRBV21-1 and TRBJ1-2. TRBV21-1 is tagged as a pseudogene. The length of the CDR3 is 11 residues. The CDR3 DNA sequence: TGTGCCACTCCCCGTAACTATGGCTACACCTTC. This encodes CATPRNYGYTF.

Points on this clone: Since a much larger clone is just one base distant, this may be a read error. The rearrangement links TRBV5-4 to TRBJ2-5, with 10 bases aligning to TRBD2. Losses at the gene ends were 2 bases for V and 4 bases for J; bases not matched to a gene: 5. Germline CDR1 SGHNT, CDR2 YYREEE (reference sequence). The CDR3 covers 15 residues. CDR3 nucleotide sequence: TGTGCCAGCAGCTTAAGCGGGGGGGCTGGAGAGACCCAGTACTTC. Translated: CASSLSGGAGETQYF.

This clone was counted at least ten times. The chain employs TRBV2 and TRBJ2-1, with TRBD1 as a possible D gene (5 bases). V shed 2 bases and J shed 1 base, with 12 bases lying between them. Germline V gene sequence: CDR1 SNHLY, CDR2 FYNNEI. CDR3 size: 16 residues. The CDR3 protein is CASSEFRVGSYNEQFF. The CDR3 DNA reads as TGTGCCAGCAGTGAATTCAGGGTGGGATCCTACAATGAGCAGTTCTTC.